These T cell receptor beta chains were read from a single sample in a study of blood T cell repertoires in COVID-19. Clones were read by immunoSEQ multiplex PCR, and TCRdb kept only the in-frame ones, dropping some. The data contain about 260,000 clones, about 81% of them singletons. The sequenced sample consisted of PBMCs or T cells enriched from blood (not recorded which). The receptors originated from a man between 25 and 39 years old with acute COVID-19. The CDR3 runs from the conserved cysteine through the conserved F or W. A D gene is named only where the DNA matches it firmly. A row's size may be missing; if present it is once, few, many or a size class.

CDR3nt: TGTGCCAGCGCCACTACAGGGAGAGGCTACACCTTC
CDR3aa: CASATTGRGYTF
abundance: .
v_gene: TRBV12-3/TRBV12-4
j_gene: TRBJ1-2
d_gene: .

CDR3nt: TGTGCCAGCAGGGGGGGACTTCCTACAGATACGCAGTATTTT
CDR3aa: CASRGGLPTDTQYF
abundance: .
v_gene: TRBV2
j_gene: TRBJ2-3
d_gene: .

CDR3nt: TGCAGCGTTGACCGAGCGGAGAGCTCCTACAATGAGCAGTTCTTC
CDR3aa: CSVDRAESSYNEQFF
abundance: many
v_gene: TRBV29-1
j_gene: TRBJ2-1
d_gene: .

CDR3nt: TGTGCCGTATCAGGGGGCGTCTATGGCTACACCTTC
CDR3aa: CAVSGGVYGYTF
abundance: .
v_gene: TRBV19
j_gene: TRBJ1-2
d_gene: TRBD1

CDR3nt: TGTGCCAGCTCACCACAGACAGGGAGGAATGAGCAGTTCTTC
CDR3aa: CASSPQTGRNEQFF
abundance: few
v_gene: TRBV18
j_gene: TRBJ2-1
d_gene: .

CDR3nt: TGTGCCAGCAGCGTAGTGGGAGGCTACTCTGGAAACACCATATATTTT
CDR3aa: CASSVVGGYSGNTIYF
abundance: .
v_gene: TRBV9
j_gene: TRBJ1-3
d_gene: .

CDR3nt: TGTGCCAGCAGCTTAGCCACAGGGAGCACAGATACGCAGTATTTT
CDR3aa: CASSLATGSTDTQYF
abundance: .
v_gene: TRBV7-6
j_gene: TRBJ2-3
d_gene: .

CDR3nt: TGTGCCAGCAGCTTGAACAGGGGTGATAAAGCTTTCTTT
CDR3aa: CASSLNRGDKAFF
abundance: once
v_gene: TRBV5-6
j_gene: TRBJ1-1
d_gene: TRBD1

CDR3nt: TGTGCCACGGAAGAGGTAACTATTGGCTACACCTTC
CDR3aa: CATEEVTIGYTF
abundance: .
v_gene: TRBV9
j_gene: TRBJ1-2
d_gene: .

CDR3nt: TGTGCCAGCAGCAAGGGTTCGCGGGAGGGCTATGAGCAGTTCTTC
CDR3aa: CASSKGSREGYEQFF
abundance: .
v_gene: TRBV21-1
j_gene: TRBJ2-1
d_gene: .

CDR3nt: TGTGCCCGGCGGGGTTCGACTGAAGCTTTCTTT
CDR3aa: CARRGSTEAFF
abundance: .
v_gene: TRBV30
j_gene: TRBJ1-1
d_gene: .

CDR3nt: TGTGCCAGCCACCCCCTTGGGCCAAGCTCTGGAAACACCATATATTTT
CDR3aa: CASHPLGPSSGNTIYF
abundance: .
v_gene: TRBV19
j_gene: TRBJ1-3
d_gene: .

CDR3nt: TGTGCCAGTAGGGGGAGCGGACAGGGGGCTTTTGGCTACACCTTC
CDR3aa: CASRGSGQGAFGYTF
abundance: .
v_gene: TRBV19
j_gene: TRBJ1-2
d_gene: TRBD1

CDR3nt: TGTGCCAGCAGCTTAGCGCTTCAGGGGCGCGGAGCTTTCTTT
CDR3aa: CASSLALQGRGAFF
abundance: .
v_gene: TRBV7-8
j_gene: TRBJ1-1
d_gene: .

CDR3nt: TGTGCCAGCAGGCAAGCGGGATCCACCGGGGAGCTGTTTTTT
CDR3aa: CASRQAGSTGELFF
abundance: .
v_gene: TRBV14
j_gene: TRBJ2-2
d_gene: TRBD2

CDR3nt: TGCGCCAGCAGCTTGGGTGGGCCCACAGATACGCAGTATTTT
CDR3aa: CASSLGGPTDTQYF
abundance: .
v_gene: TRBV5-1
j_gene: TRBJ2-3
d_gene: .

CDR3nt: TGTGCCAGCAGCTTAGTGGGAGCTGAAGCTTTCTTT
CDR3aa: CASSLVGAEAFF
abundance: .
v_gene: TRBV7-9
j_gene: TRBJ1-1
d_gene: .

CDR3nt: TGTGCCAGTAGTATCGGGGAGGCCGGGGAGCTGTTTTTT
CDR3aa: CASSIGEAGELFF
abundance: .
v_gene: TRBV19
j_gene: TRBJ2-2
d_gene: .

CDR3nt: TGTGCCAGCAGTTCCGGGACAGGGGATGAAAAACTGTTTTTT
CDR3aa: CASSSGTGDEKLFF
abundance: .
v_gene: TRBV5-5
j_gene: TRBJ1-4
d_gene: TRBD1

CDR3nt: TGTGCCAGCTCATCGAGAGACACCGGGGAGCTGTTTTTT
CDR3aa: CASSSRDTGELFF
abundance: once
v_gene: TRBV18
j_gene: TRBJ2-2
d_gene: .

CDR3nt: TGTGCCAGCACCCGGAGGGCAGGGGGAGTCTCTGGGGCCAACGTCCTGACTTTC
CDR3aa: CASTRRAGGVSGANVLTF
abundance: .
v_gene: TRBV5-5
j_gene: TRBJ2-6
d_gene: .

CDR3nt: TGTGCCAGCAGCTCAAGACAGGGGACCACCGGGGAGCTGTTTTTT
CDR3aa: CASSSRQGTTGELFF
abundance: .
v_gene: TRBV9
j_gene: TRBJ2-2
d_gene: TRBD1

CDR3nt: TGTGCCAGTAGTCGGACAGCCCGCAATCAGCCCCAGCATTTT
CDR3aa: CASSRTARNQPQHF
abundance: .
v_gene: TRBV19
j_gene: TRBJ1-5
d_gene: .

CDR3nt: TGTGCCAGCAGCTTGGGTATGTTGGAGACCCAGTACTTC
CDR3aa: CASSLGMLETQYF
abundance: .
v_gene: TRBV5-4
j_gene: TRBJ2-5
d_gene: .

CDR3nt: TGTGCCAGCAGCTTAAGAGGGACACAAAGAAACACCGGGGAGCTGTTTTTT
CDR3aa: CASSLRGTQRNTGELFF
abundance: .
v_gene: TRBV7-2
j_gene: TRBJ2-2
d_gene: .

CDR3nt: TGTGCCAGCTCACTAAATCGGGGCAATCAGCCCCAGCATTTT
CDR3aa: CASSLNRGNQPQHF
abundance: once
v_gene: TRBV18
j_gene: TRBJ1-5
d_gene: .

CDR3nt: TGTGCCAGCACCCCTCCTGCTCGGGTCAGGAACACTGAAGCTTTCTTT
CDR3aa: CASTPPARVRNTEAFF
abundance: few
v_gene: TRBV5-6
j_gene: TRBJ1-1
d_gene: .

CDR3nt: TGTGCCAGCAACGACAGGGGGCGAAACTATGGCTACACCTTC
CDR3aa: CASNDRGRNYGYTF
abundance: .
v_gene: TRBV2
j_gene: TRBJ1-2
d_gene: TRBD1

CDR3nt: TGTGCCACCAGCGGGGGGGCGACCGGGGAGCTGTTTTTT
CDR3aa: CATSGGATGELFF
abundance: .
v_gene: TRBV24-1
j_gene: TRBJ2-2
d_gene: TRBD2

CDR3nt: TGTGCCAGCAGCCAAGCGGGGGAGCGGACAGATACGCAGTATTTT
CDR3aa: CASSQAGERTDTQYF
abundance: .
v_gene: TRBV6-4
j_gene: TRBJ2-3
d_gene: TRBD2

CDR3nt: TGTGCCAGCAGCCACCCGACGGGAGCGGTATCCTACAATGAGCAGTTCTTC
CDR3aa: CASSHPTGAVSYNEQFF
abundance: .
v_gene: TRBV3-1/TRBV3-2
j_gene: TRBJ2-1
d_gene: .

CDR3nt: TGCGCCAGCAGCCCCGGTGGAGGGAGGAATTCACCCCTCCACTTT
CDR3aa: CASSPGGGRNSPLHF
abundance: .
v_gene: TRBV5-1
j_gene: TRBJ1-6
d_gene: .

CDR3nt: TGTGCCAGCAGCCTCGGGATTTCAGATCAGCCCCAGCATTTT
CDR3aa: CASSLGISDQPQHF
abundance: .
v_gene: TRBV9
j_gene: TRBJ1-5
d_gene: .

CDR3nt: TGTGCCAGCAGTTTAGGGCAGTACAATGAGCAGTTCTTC
CDR3aa: CASSLGQYNEQFF
abundance: .
v_gene: TRBV12-3/TRBV12-4
j_gene: TRBJ2-1
d_gene: .

CDR3nt: TGTGCCAGCAGCGAGGGTCCAACTAATGAAAAACTGTTTTTT
CDR3aa: CASSEGPTNEKLFF
abundance: .
v_gene: TRBV13
j_gene: TRBJ1-4
d_gene: .

CDR3nt: TGCGCCAGCAGTCTCAGGGGAATGGAGTTTAACGGGGAGCTGTTTTTT
CDR3aa: CASSLRGMEFNGELFF
abundance: .
v_gene: TRBV4-1
j_gene: TRBJ2-2
d_gene: .

CDR3nt: TGTGCCAGCAGCCAATTCCCGGGACAGACCTTTGGATCACCCCTCCACTTT
CDR3aa: CASSQFPGQTFGSPLHF
abundance: .
v_gene: TRBV3-1/TRBV3-2
j_gene: TRBJ1-6
d_gene: TRBD1

CDR3nt: TGTGCCAGCAGCTTACTTGACAGGGAACAAGAGACCCAGTACTTC
CDR3aa: CASSLLDREQETQYF
abundance: .
v_gene: TRBV7-6
j_gene: TRBJ2-5
d_gene: TRBD1

CDR3nt: TGTGCCAGTAGTATCACCGGGACAGGGAAGCCTGAAGCTTTCTTT
CDR3aa: CASSITGTGKPEAFF
abundance: once
v_gene: TRBV19
j_gene: TRBJ1-1
d_gene: TRBD1

CDR3nt: TGTGCCAGCAGCCAAGTCGGGGGGGCTGGCGGGAACATTCAGTACTTC
CDR3aa: CASSQVGGAGGNIQYF
abundance: .
v_gene: TRBV14
j_gene: TRBJ2-4
d_gene: TRBD2

CDR3nt: TGTGCCAGCAGCGTAGGTGGGGAGGGACAGGGTGTTTATGGCTACACCTTC
CDR3aa: CASSVGGEGQGVYGYTF
abundance: .
v_gene: TRBV9
j_gene: TRBJ1-2
d_gene: TRBD1